The next 21 T cell receptor beta chains were all read from a single sample in a study of blood T cell repertoires in COVID-19 (dated by TCRdb to 2020 to 2021). Libraries were prepared through the immunoSEQ multiplex PCR assay. The clones in this table, taken by TCRdb from immuneACCESS, are in-frame only. Not every clone is retained; where verified, under half of the shortfall comes from an unresolved V gene, and the cause of the rest is unknown. This sample gives about 150,000 clones in total; about 77% of them show up just once. The top ten clonotypes cover less than 5.5% of the sample. Sequenced: peripheral blood. The receptors were gathered from a man aged 55 to 70 with acute or convalescent COVID-19.

This chain links TRBV3-1 (or the pseudogene TRBV3-2) with TRBJ2-5; 7 bases align to TRBD2. This CDR3 spans 13 amino acids. Germline V gene data show CDR1 as LGHDT and CDR2 as YNNKEL (reference sequence). V shed 8 bases, J shed 3 bases, and the junction held 6 bases outside the gene matches. This CDR3 is CASAKRGEETQYF. In DNA form, the CDR3 reads TGTGCCAGCGCAAAGCGGGGCGAAGAGACCCAGTACTTC.

This chain links TRBV3-1 (or the pseudogene TRBV3-2) with TRBJ2-5; 8 bases agree with TRBD1. CDR3 length equals 14 residues. V shed 1 base and J 4 bases; nucleotides not matched to a gene: 2. Per germline, CDR1 LGHDT and CDR2 YNNKEL (reference sequence). The CDR3 sequence: CASSQGTGTETQYF. The CDR3 DNA reads as TGTGCCAGCAGCCAAGGGACAGGGACAGAGACCCAGTACTTC.

The CDR3 region has the DNA TGTGCCAGCAGCGCGACAGGGTTTCACTATGGCTACACCTTC. It codes for CASSATGFHYGYTF. This rearrangement joins TRBV9 to TRBJ1-2; 7 bases line up with TRBD1. CDR3 length: 14 amino acids. Losses at the gene ends were 3 bases for V and 3 bases for J; bases not matched to a gene: 5. Germline V lookup: CDR1 SGDLS, CDR2 YYNGEE.

The chain recombines TRBV7-8 with TRBJ2-3, with 7 bases that match TRBD2. V was pared by 4 bases and J by 2 bases, with 6 bases of the junction left unmatched. CDR1 and CDR2 (germline): SGHVS, FQNEAQ. The CDR3 is 15 amino acids. The CDR3 DNA sequence: TGTGCCAGCAGCTCACCGGGACTAAACACAGATACGCAGTATTTT. Residues: CASSSPGLNTDTQYF.

Worth noting for this clone: No conserved phenylalanine or tryptophan ends this CDR3, so it is likely a read error. The DNA is omitted, as the CDR3 cannot be located on it reliably, and the CDR3 follows TCRdb's listing. The chain combines TRBV11-1 with TRBJ1-2; no check of the table's D call, TRBD1, against the DNA was made. Germline lookup yields CDR1 SGHAT and CDR2 FQDESV (reference sequence). Inclusive of both ends, the CDR3 amounts to 12 amino acids. CDR3 loop: CASSLAGDSQVA.

V and J are TRBV6-5 and TRBJ1-1; D might be TRBD1 (5 bases). Between the trimmed V and J ends, which lost 7 bases and 11 bases, there was a span of 17 bases. Germline CDR1 is MNHEY and CDR2 is SVGAGI. This CDR3 has 12 amino acids. CDR3 nucleotides: TGTGCCAGCATGAAGTGGCAGGGAAAGGCTTTCTTT. Its protein is CASMKWQGKAFF.

The chain carries TRBV7-9 and TRBJ1-1; TRBD1 aligns across 9 bases. Germline V lookup: CDR1 SEHNR, CDR2 FQNEAQ (reference sequence). The junction had 8 bases not matched to a gene; V was cut back by 5 bases and J by 4 bases. The CDR3 is 15 amino acids. For the CDR3, the DNA is TGTGCCAGCAGCCTCGCGGGACAGGGATTCACTGAAGCTTTCTTT. Translated: CASSLAGQGFTEAFF.

Only one count was recorded for this clone. The gene calls are TRBV13 and TRBJ2-4; 8 bases fit TRBD1. The CDR3 covers 17 residues. CDR1 is PRHDT, CDR2 FYEKMQ, per germline (reference sequence). J gave up 0 bases and V 3 bases, and 7 bases lay outside the gene matches. The CDR3 reads CASSFGTGLLAKNIQYF. The CDR3 nucleotides read TGTGCCAGCAGCTTCGGGACAGGTTTGCTAGCCAAAAACATTCAGTACTTC.

This clone was found a few times. This CDR3 reads CASSLSPRLAMYEQYF. CDR3 coding DNA: TGTGCCAGCTCCCTCTCCCCAAGACTAGCGATGTACGAGCAGTACTTC. The chain is built from TRBV18 and TRBJ2-7; TRBD2 matches at 8 bases. CDR1 is KGHSH and CDR2 is LQKENI in the germline V gene. The J segment lost 4 bases and the V segment lost 6 bases, leaving 14 bases of the junction unmatched. The CDR3 covers 16 residues.

The chain combines TRBV30 with TRBJ1-5; 7 bases align to TRBD1. CDR3 length: 13 residues. V shed 3 bases, J shed 8 bases, and the junction held 7 bases outside the gene matches. CDR1 and CDR2 (germline): GTSNPN, SVGIG (reference sequence). CDR3 nucleotide sequence: TGTGCCTGGAGCAGACAGGGAGAGGAGCCCCAGCATTTT. Protein: CAWSRQGEEPQHF.

The genes are TRBV5-1 and TRBJ2-3, with 8 bases aligning to TRBD1. Losses at the gene ends were 1 base for V and 4 bases for J; bases not matched to a gene: 5. Per germline, CDR1 SGHRS and CDR2 YFSETQ. There are 15 residues in the CDR3. In DNA, the CDR3 is TGCGCCAGCAGCTTGAGGACAGGGTGGGCAGATACGCAGTATTTT. It is translated as CASSLRTGWADTQYF.

This clone was found once. This sequence joins TRBV5-1 and TRBJ1-1; D is possibly TRBD1 (5 bases). This CDR3 is built from 15 residues. In germline, CDR1 is SGHRS, CDR2 YFSETQ. V dropped 5 bases and J dropped 1 base, with 15 bases sitting between them. For the CDR3, the DNA is TGCGCCAGCAGTCTGATTAACGGACAGAACACTGAAGCTTTCTTT. Its translation: CASSLINGQNTEAFF.

The V gene is TRBV11-2, the J gene TRBJ2-1, with 9 bases aligning to TRBD1. Looked up from germline, CDR1 is SGHAT and CDR2 is FQNNGV. The V and J ends lost 5 bases and 8 bases, in that order; junction bases with no gene match: 4. This CDR3 has 13 amino acids. The CDR3: CASSPGQGHEQFF. CDR3 coding DNA: TGTGCCAGCAGCCCCGGACAGGGGCATGAGCAGTTCTTC.

The chain has TRBV15 and TRBJ2-5, with TRBD1 matching over 8 bases. Trimming cost V 3 bases and J 4 bases; bases outside gene matches: 10. This CDR3 comprises 16 residues. Germline V gives CDR1 LNHNV, CDR2 YYDKDF (reference sequence). The CDR3 loop is CATSRGRTGGGETQYF. The CDR3 coding sequence is TGTGCCACCAGCAGGGGTAGAACAGGGGGAGGAGAGACCCAGTACTTC.

The J gene is TRBJ2-7, the V gene TRBV7-2; 10 bases match TRBD1. This CDR3 has 15 amino acids. Germline values: CDR1 SGHTA, CDR2 FQGNSA. V lost 5 bases and J lost 7; bases outside the gene matches: 11. CDR3 region: CASSVTGGGYVEQYF. As DNA, the CDR3 is TGTGCCAGCAGCGTGACAGGGGGCGGTTATGTAGAGCAGTACTTC.

The V gene is TRBV19, the J gene TRBJ2-7; 8 bases fit TRBD1. V was pared by 6 bases and J by 5 bases, with 9 bases of the junction left unmatched. The CDR3 is 14 residues long. Germline V CDR1 and CDR2: LNHDA, SQIVND (reference sequence). CDR3 in DNA: TGTGCCAGTAGCAAGAGCGACAGGGGCCACGAGCAGTACTTC. Translation gives CASSKSDRGHEQYF.

The chain carries TRBV19 and TRBJ2-7; 10 positions match TRBD2. CDR3 length: 16 amino acids. CDR1 is LNHDA and CDR2 is SQIVND in the germline V gene (reference sequence). V trimming: 4 bases; J trimming: 2 bases; junction bases outside the gene matches: 8. CDR3 DNA: TGTGCCAGTAGTACGCCGGGACTAGCGACCCCCTACGAGCAGTACTTC. Residues: CASSTPGLATPYEQYF.

The chain employs TRBV24-1 and TRBJ2-1; TRBD2 aligns across 7 bases. Germline V CDR1 and CDR2: KGHDR, SFDVKD. CDR3 length: 14 residues. The J segment lost 4 bases and the V segment lost 9 bases, leaving 8 bases of the junction unmatched. CDR3 DNA: TGTGCCACCGAGTCAGCGGGAACTTACAATGAGCAGTTCTTC. Its protein product is CATESAGTYNEQFF.

V usage is TRBV5-4 and J usage is TRBJ2-6, with a weak D call TRBD2 (5 bases). V lost 2 bases and J 5 bases, leaving 11 bases between the germline ends. This CDR3 is 15 amino acids long. Germline assignment: CDR1 SGHNT and CDR2 YYREEE (reference sequence). In DNA, the CDR3 is TGTGCCAGCAGCTTACAGTCCGGGAGGGCCAACGTCCTGACTTTC. This sequence encodes CASSLQSGRANVLTF.

The chain links TRBV30 to TRBJ1-1; D perhaps matches TRBD1 (6 bases). V shed 2 bases and J shed 8 bases, with 15 bases lying between them. Per germline, CDR1 GTSNPN and CDR2 SVGIG (reference sequence). This CDR3 is built from 13 residues. CDR3 DNA: TGTGCCTGGAGTAAGGGGACATACAGAGAAGCTTTCTTT. Its translation: CAWSKGTYREAFF.

The chain has TRBV5-1 and TRBJ2-1; D is ambiguous. The CDR3 has 14 residues. Germline V gene data show CDR1 as SGHRS and CDR2 as YFSETQ. Trimming took off 4 bases at V and 5 bases at J, with 13 bases between the two ends. CDR3 in DNA: TGCGCCAGCAGCCCAGGTTCTGTAGACAATGAGCAGTTCTTC. As protein: CASSPGSVDNEQFF.